A selection of T cell receptor beta chains follows, all from one sample in a study of blood T cell repertoires in COVID-19. Generated by immunoSEQ multiplex PCR, the TCRdb table keeps only in-frame clones and is missing some. The data contain approximately 70,000 clones, roughly 80% of them singletons. The sample was peripheral blood. These receptors all come from a woman of 80 years or more with acute or convalescent COVID-19. Both conserved end residues are part of each CDR3. Fields, in order: J gene, V gene, D gene, clone size, CDR3 DNA, CDR3 protein. D genes are given only for firm matches. Expanded clones are given a class, and other clones once, few, many or no size at all.

J: TRBJ1-2; V: TRBV19; D: -; size: once; DNA: TGTGCCAGTAGAGGCCAGGGTGTTTATGGCTACACCTTC; CDR3: CASRGQGVYGYTF
J: TRBJ1-1; V: TRBV11-1; D: TRBD1; size: -; DNA: TGTGCCAGCAGCAAGGGGGCGCGCACTGAAGCTTTCTTT; CDR3: CASSKGARTEAFF
J: TRBJ2-7; V: TRBV19; D: TRBD1; size: -; DNA: TGTGCCAGTAGTACGACCGGACAGGGTGGTAGGTACGAGCAGTACTTC; CDR3: CASSTTGQGGRYEQYF
J: TRBJ1-1; V: TRBV11-3; D: -; size: -; DNA: TGTGCCAGCAGCTTAGGAGGACGGGGAAAAAACACTGAAGCTTTCTTT; CDR3: CASSLGGRGKNTEAFF
J: TRBJ2-3; V: TRBV6-1; D: TRBD2; size: -; DNA: TGTGCCAGCAGTGAGCTAGCGGGGGGAGGGTATTTT; CDR3: CASSELAGGGYF
J: TRBJ1-4; V: TRBV11-2; D: -; size: -; DNA: TGTGCCAGCACCAGGGGTTGGACAGCTAATGAAAAACTGTTTTTT; CDR3: CASTRGWTANEKLFF
J: TRBJ1-2; V: TRBV19; D: TRBD1; size: -; DNA: TGTGCCAGTAGTCTCACCCTCGGGACAGGGGAGAGTAACTATGGCTACACCTTC; CDR3: CASSLTLGTGESNYGYTF
J: TRBJ2-1; V: TRBV29-1; D: TRBD2; size: -; DNA: TGCAGCGTTGATACTAGCGGGGGGGCGTATGAGCAGTTCTTC; CDR3: CSVDTSGGAYEQFF
J: TRBJ2-5; V: TRBV7-6; D: -; size: -; DNA: TGTGCCAGCAGCTCGAACCGGGGTCTTAAAGAGACCCAGTACTTC; CDR3: CASSSNRGLKETQYF
J: TRBJ2-7; V: TRBV7-2; D: TRBD2; size: -; DNA: TGTGCCAGCAGCATGGGGGGAGGGTTCTACGAGCAGTACTTC; CDR3: CASSMGGGFYEQYF
J: TRBJ1-3; V: TRBV25-1; D: -; size: -; DNA: TGTGCCAGCAGTGTGGCCTCGGGGGCTGGAAACACCATATATTTT; CDR3: CASSVASGAGNTIYF
J: TRBJ1-1; V: TRBV3-1/TRBV3-2; D: TRBD1; size: -; DNA: TGTGCCAGCAGCCGCCGACAGGGAGTGAACACTGAAGCTTTCTTT; CDR3: CASSRRQGVNTEAFF
J: TRBJ2-1; V: TRBV14; D: -; size: -; DNA: TGTGCCAGCAGCCAAGCTCAGGCTGAGCAGTTCTTC; CDR3: CASSQAQAEQFF
J: TRBJ1-6; V: TRBV6-5; D: -; size: -; DNA: TGTGCCAGCAGTTACCGGGTACAGGGAAAAGATTCACCCCTCCACTTT; CDR3: CASSYRVQGKDSPLHF
J: TRBJ1-1; V: TRBV2; D: -; size: -; DNA: TGTGCCAGCAGTGAAGTTGGGCTGAAGAACACTGAAGCTTTCTTT; CDR3: CASSEVGLKNTEAFF
J: TRBJ1-2; V: TRBV5-5; D: -; size: -; DNA: TGTGCCAGCAGCTTGGATGTGCTGGCTGGCTATGGCTACACCTTC; CDR3: CASSLDVLAGYGYTF
J: TRBJ1-2; V: TRBV5-6; D: TRBD1; size: -; DNA: TGTGCCAGCAGCTTGGTAGTCGGACAGGGTAGTCTCCCCTATGGCTACACCTTC; CDR3: CASSLVVGQGSLPYGYTF
J: TRBJ2-7; V: TRBV4-1; D: TRBD1; size: -; DNA: TGCGCCAGCAGCCAAGAAGGGACAGTGAGCTCCTACGAGCAGTACTTC; CDR3: CASSQEGTVSSYEQYF
J: TRBJ1-1; V: TRBV27; D: -; size: -; DNA: TGTGCCAGCAGAGCTAACAGGGTGGCTGCATCTGAAGCTTTCTTT; CDR3: CASRANRVAASEAFF
J: TRBJ2-2; V: TRBV6-5; D: -; size: -; DNA: TGTGCCAGCAGTTACTCTACAGGGAGGAACACCGGGGAGCTGTTTTTT; CDR3: CASSYSTGRNTGELFF
J: TRBJ2-3; V: TRBV11-2; D: -; size: -; DNA: TGTGCCAGCAGCCCTAGGGGGGGGATCACAGATACGCAGTATTTT; CDR3: CASSPRGGITDTQYF
J: TRBJ1-5; V: TRBV11-2; D: -; size: few; DNA: TGTGCCAGCAGCTGGGCCGGTGGCAATCAGCCCCAGCATTTT; CDR3: CASSWAGGNQPQHF
J: TRBJ1-4; V: TRBV7-9; D: TRBD1; size: once; DNA: TGTGCCAGCAGCCCCCGCCGGTCAGGGGGCAATGAAAAACTGTTTTTT; CDR3: CASSPRRSGGNEKLFF
J: TRBJ1-1; V: TRBV6-1; D: -; size: -; DNA: TGTGCCAGCAGTGAAGCGTATGGCCGTACCACTGAAGCTTTCTTT; CDR3: CASSEAYGRTTEAFF
J: TRBJ2-5; V: TRBV10-3; D: -; size: -; DNA: TGTGCCATCAGTGAGCCCGAGTATGCAGGGGGGACACAAGAGACCCAGTACTTC; CDR3: CAISEPEYAGGTQETQYF
J: TRBJ2-7; V: TRBV7-9; D: TRBD1; size: -; DNA: TGTGCCAGCAGCGGCGGACAGGGAACCACCTACGAGCAGTACTTC; CDR3: CASSGGQGTTYEQYF
J: TRBJ2-3; V: TRBV7-2; D: TRBD2; size: -; DNA: TGTGCCAGCAGCTTCGGACTAGCGACAGATACGCAGTATTTT; CDR3: CASSFGLATDTQYF
J: TRBJ2-7; V: TRBV30; D: TRBD2; size: -; DNA: TGTGCCTGGAGTGTAGGGCTAGCGGAGTACGAGCAGTACTTC; CDR3: CAWSVGLAEYEQYF
J: TRBJ2-7; V: TRBV3-1/TRBV3-2; D: -; size: few; DNA: TGTGCCAGCAGCCAAATCTTACAGGGTACCGAGCAGTACTTC; CDR3: CASSQILQGTEQYF
J: TRBJ2-7; V: TRBV11-2; D: -; size: -; DNA: TGTGCCAGCAGCTTGAGGTTGAACCTCTACGAGCAGTACTTC; CDR3: CASSLRLNLYEQYF
J: TRBJ2-7; V: TRBV18; D: -; size: -; DNA: TGTGCCAGCTCACCCATCGGAGGGGCGGCCTCCTACGAGCAGTACTTC; CDR3: CASSPIGGAASYEQYF
J: TRBJ1-2; V: TRBV7-7; D: TRBD1; size: -; DNA: TGTGCTAGCAGCAACGACAGGGGTTTTGATCCCTATGGCTACACCTTC; CDR3: CASSNDRGFDPYGYTF
J: TRBJ1-2; V: TRBV11-2; D: TRBD1; size: -; DNA: TGTGCCAGCACCGTCACAGGGGTGATAAACTATGGCTACACCTTC; CDR3: CASTVTGVINYGYTF
J: TRBJ1-4; V: TRBV30; D: -; size: few; DNA: TGTGCCTGGAACCGAGGGACTAATGAAAAACTGTTTTTT; CDR3: CAWNRGTNEKLFF
J: TRBJ1-5; V: TRBV29-1; D: -; size: -; DNA: TGCAGCGTTGAAACGGGGAGCCCTAATCAGCCCCAGCATTTT; CDR3: CSVETGSPNQPQHF
J: TRBJ1-5; V: TRBV4-2; D: TRBD1; size: few; DNA: TGTGCCAGCAGCCATATCTACAGGGGGGATCAGCCCCAGCATTTT; CDR3: CASSHIYRGDQPQHF
J: TRBJ2-5; V: TRBV25-1; D: TRBD2; size: -; DNA: TGTGCCAGCAGTGCCGGCGGACTAGCGGGGGTGGAGACCCAGTACTTC; CDR3: CASSAGGLAGVETQYF
J: TRBJ1-1; V: TRBV18; D: -; size: -; DNA: TGTGCCAGCTCACCGAATAGCGGTAGGACAGAAGCTTTCTTT; CDR3: CASSPNSGRTEAFF
J: TRBJ2-1; V: TRBV5-1; D: TRBD2; size: -; DNA: TGCGCCAGCAGCTTGGCTAGCGGGGGGAACAATGAGCAGTTCTTC; CDR3: CASSLASGGNNEQFF
J: TRBJ2-3; V: TRBV5-1; D: -; size: -; DNA: TGCGCCAGCAGCTTGGCCACTAGCACAGATACGCAGTATTTT; CDR3: CASSLATSTDTQYF
J: TRBJ2-2; V: TRBV13; D: TRBD1; size: -; DNA: TGTGCCAGCAGTCCACCTACAGGGGAAGGGGGCACCGGGGAGCTGTTTTTT; CDR3: CASSPPTGEGGTGELFF
J: TRBJ2-1; V: TRBV3-1/TRBV3-2; D: -; size: -; DNA: TGTGCCAGCAGCCAAGATACTTTCGGACTGTCGACCTACAATGAGCAGTTCTTC; CDR3: CASSQDTFGLSTYNEQFF
J: TRBJ2-3; V: TRBV7-9; D: TRBD2; size: -; DNA: TGTGCCAGCAGCCTCGGACTAGCGGCTAGCACAGATACGCAGTATTTT; CDR3: CASSLGLAASTDTQYF
J: TRBJ2-5; V: TRBV5-1; D: TRBD2; size: -; DNA: TGCGCCAGCAGCACGGGACTAGCGGGAGAGACCCAGTACTTC; CDR3: CASSTGLAGETQYF
J: TRBJ2-1; V: TRBV29-1; D: -; size: -; DNA: TGCAGTGTGGGAGACAATGAGCAGTTCTTC; CDR3: CSVGDNEQFF
J: TRBJ1-5; V: TRBV5-6; D: -; size: few; DNA: TGTGCCAGCAGCTTGAGGCCGACGGGGTATAGCAATCAGCCCCAGCATTTT; CDR3: CASSLRPTGYSNQPQHF
J: TRBJ1-2; V: TRBV5-8; D: -; size: once; DNA: TGTGCCAGCAGCTTGGAGTCAGGGCCTACCTATGGCTACACCTTC; CDR3: CASSLESGPTYGYTF
J: TRBJ2-7; V: TRBV4-1; D: TRBD1; size: -; DNA: TGCGCCAGCAGCCAAGTTCCGGGACAGGGAACCTACGAGCAGTACTTC; CDR3: CASSQVPGQGTYEQYF